Following are 4 T cell receptor beta chains from one sample sequenced in a study of OX40 agonist ivuxolimab in advanced cancers. Assay used: immunoSEQ multiplex PCR; TCRdb lists only in-frame clones, some missing. The sample lists about 52,000 clones; approximately 80% were seen once. The source was CD4+ or CD8+ T cells sorted from blood, collected in a trial of the OX40 agonist ivuxolimab. These TCRs come from an adult with an advanced solid tumor such as melanoma, head and neck, liver or kidney cancer.

V usage is TRBV6-5 and J usage is TRBJ1-1, with D hard to call. Germline CDR1 reads MNHEY; CDR2 reads SVGAGI. V lost 6 bases to trimming and J lost 3 bases, with 11 bases between them. There are 13 residues in the CDR3. Written as DNA, the CDR3 is TGTGCCAGCAGATGGACCGGGGACACTGAAGCTTTCTTT. Translating gives CASRWTGDTEAFF.

CDR3 coding DNA: TGCGCCAGCAGCTTGGTTCCCATTACCGTAGAAACTAATGAAAAACTGTTTTTT. It codes for CASSLVPITVETNEKLFF. This chain connects TRBV5-1 to TRBJ1-4; D is uncertain. Germline loops: CDR1 SGHRS, CDR2 YFSETQ. The CDR3 covers 18 residues. The V end was cut by 0 bases, the J end by 1 base, with 16 bases between.

This sequence joins TRBV2 and TRBJ2-5, with 13 positions matching TRBD2. Germline values: CDR1 SNHLY, CDR2 FYNNEI. V dropped 5 bases and J dropped 9; count of bases not matched to a gene: 12. The CDR3 has 16 amino acids. The CDR3, as DNA: TGTGCCAGCAGTTCCGGGACTAGCGGGGTCCGCAGGTCCCAGTACTTC. Its protein is CASSSGTSGVRRSQYF.

The genes are TRBV15 and TRBJ2-2; 10 bases are a match to TRBD2. This CDR3 has 20 amino acids. Germline values: CDR1 LNHNV, CDR2 YYDKDF (reference sequence). With 1 base clipped from V and 0 bases from J, the junction kept 11 bases outside the gene matches. The CDR3 loop is CATSRVGMLAGASNTGELFF. Here the CDR3 DNA reads TGTGCCACCAGCAGAGTTGGAATGCTAGCGGGAGCTTCGAACACCGGGGAGCTGTTTTTT.